This record concerns one T cell receptor (beta chain) sequence. Germline CDR1 LGHNA, CDR2 YNFKEQ. V lost 1 base and J lost 3; bases outside the gene matches: 3. The CDR3 extends over 16 amino acids. The data are from a study of shared clonotypes between healthy human individuals. TCRdb's table, derived via immunoSEQ multiplex PCR, lists solely in-frame clones and lacks some. Found here are more than 900,000 clones, 78% of them singletons; the top ten hold 0.5% to 0.65%. Source material: memory CD4+ T cells from PBMCs. Subset of the sample: CD45RA-negative fraction. V and J are TRBV4-2 and TRBJ2-1, with 10 bases lining up with TRBD2. The receptor was isolated from a man aged 18-30 years in good health. Some clones in this sample may be carry-over from other donors' samples. The chain's CDR3 is CASSQGPSGGYNEQFF. CDR3 in DNA: TGTGCCAGCAGCCAAGGGCCTAGCGGGGGCTACAATGAGCAGTTCTTC.